This T cell receptor beta chain appears in the sequencing data of a study of cytomegalovirus exposure and HLA in healthy donors. Study details: A prior study identified 117 million unique TCR beta sequences from 150 million to 200 million T cells.

V was trimmed by 6 bases and J by 4 bases, leaving 12 bases between them. CDR1 MNHNY and CDR2 SVGAGI come from the germline V gene (reference sequence). The CDR3 is 13 amino acids. PCR amplification relied on 60 Vbeta primers (plus 13 Jbeta primers). Sequenced by immunoSEQ multiplex PCR; TCRdb stores in-frame clones only, minus some. The table shows 160,000 or so clones, with approximately 88% occurring only once. The chain recombines TRBV6-6 with TRBJ1-2; tentative D call: TRBD1 (6 bases). The clonotype originates from a man aged 25 to 40 in good health and CMV-seronegative. The specimen was PBMCs. DNA of the CDR3: TGTGCCAGCAGCACCGACAGGTCCTATGGCTACACCTTC. Protein product: CASSTDRSYGYTF.